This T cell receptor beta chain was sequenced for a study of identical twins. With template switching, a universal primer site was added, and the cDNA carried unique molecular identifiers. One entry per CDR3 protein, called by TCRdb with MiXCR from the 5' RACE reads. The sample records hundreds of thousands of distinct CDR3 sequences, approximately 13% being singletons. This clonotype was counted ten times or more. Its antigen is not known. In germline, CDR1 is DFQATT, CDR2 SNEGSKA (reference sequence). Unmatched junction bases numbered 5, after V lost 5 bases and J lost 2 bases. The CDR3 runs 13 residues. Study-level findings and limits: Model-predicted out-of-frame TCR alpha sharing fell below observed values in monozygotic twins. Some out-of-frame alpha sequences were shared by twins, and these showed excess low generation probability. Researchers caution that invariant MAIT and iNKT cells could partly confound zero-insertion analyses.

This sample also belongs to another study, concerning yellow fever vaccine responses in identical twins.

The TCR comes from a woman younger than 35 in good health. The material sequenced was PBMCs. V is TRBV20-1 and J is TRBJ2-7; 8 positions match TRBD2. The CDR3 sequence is CSAGVAGTYEQYF. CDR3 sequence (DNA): TGCAGTGCTGGCGTAGCGGGAACCTACGAGCAGTACTTC.